These T cell receptor beta chains were read from a single sample in a study of ipilimumab plus nivolumab after autologous stem cell transplantation. Clones were read by immunoSEQ multiplex PCR, and TCRdb kept only the in-frame ones, dropping some. Among about 22,000 clones, just under 75% were seen once, and the ten largest hold around 25%. Specimen: PBMCs, collected in a trial of ipilimumab plus nivolumab as post-transplant consolidation. The source of these receptors is a male donor with diffuse large B-cell lymphoma. CDR3s include the opening cysteine and the closing phenylalanine or tryptophan. The D gene is left open where the match is weak. Clone size is stated in some rows and not others, as once, few, many or a class when expanded.

d_gene,abundance,v_gene,j_gene,CDR3aa,CDR3nt
TRBD1,-,TRBV19,TRBJ1-2,CASSPRPGTENYGYTF,TGTGCCAGTAGCCCACGGCCCGGGACAGAGAACTATGGCTACACCTTC
-,-,TRBV7-2,TRBJ1-1,CASSPRINTEAFF,TGTGCCAGCAGCCCCAGGATAAACACTGAAGCTTTCTTT
-,-,TRBV6-1,TRBJ1-6,CASQIRDLSNSPLHF,TGTGCCAGTCAGATCCGGGACCTGAGTAATTCACCCCTCCACTTT
TRBD2,-,TRBV6-6,TRBJ2-3,CASSFGLAGTDTQYF,TGTGCCAGCAGTTTCGGACTAGCCGGGACAGATACGCAGTATTTT
-,-,TRBV19,TRBJ1-2,CASSNLVGLPNYGYTF,TGTGCCAGTAGTAACCTGGTCGGACTTCCTAACTATGGCTACACCTTC
-,-,TRBV18,TRBJ2-7,CASSPRDPGDRYEQYF,TGTGCCAGCTCACCCCGGGACCCTGGGGATCGGTACGAGCAGTACTTC
-,-,TRBV5-1,TRBJ2-1,CASREGVGEQFF,TGCGCCAGCAGAGAAGGGGTAGGTGAGCAGTTCTTC
-,-,TRBV7-2,TRBJ2-3,CASSARLGAPQDTQYF,TGTGCCAGCAGCGCAAGACTAGGGGCCCCACAGGATACGCAGTATTTT
TRBD2,-,TRBV4-1,TRBJ2-3,CASSPLAGSTDTQYF,TGCGCCAGCAGCCCACTAGCGGGGAGCACAGATACGCAGTATTTT
TRBD1,-,TRBV7-8,TRBJ1-6,CASSLAEQGLGSPLHF,TGTGCCAGCAGCTTAGCGGAACAGGGGTTAGGATCACCCCTCCACTTT
-,-,TRBV7-3,TRBJ2-1,CASSLAPISSYNEQFF,TGTGCCAGCAGCTTAGCGCCGATCAGCTCCTACAATGAGCAGTTCTTC
-,-,TRBV7-8,TRBJ2-1,CASSLSMGRGYNEQFF,TGTGCCAGCAGCTTAAGTATGGGGAGGGGGTACAATGAGCAGTTCTTC
-,-,TRBV30,TRBJ2-1,CAWSLDHYNEQFF,TGTGCCTGGAGTCTTGACCATTACAATGAGCAGTTCTTC
-,-,TRBV25-1,TRBJ2-3,CASSGDSPGDTQYF,TGTGCCAGCAGTGGGGACTCCCCAGGGGATACGCAGTATTTT
-,-,TRBV6-5,TRBJ2-7,CASSTDRRSYEQYF,TGTGCCAGCAGTACAGACAGGAGATCCTACGAGCAGTACTTC
-,-,TRBV5-4,TRBJ2-2,CASSLALGSRRDTGELFF,TGTGCCAGCAGCTTGGCTCTGGGCTCTAGGCGGGACACCGGGGAGCTGTTTTTT
TRBD1,-,TRBV6-1,TRBJ2-7,CASSGSRQGLHEQYF,TGTGCCAGCAGTGGGAGCCGACAGGGGCTCCACGAGCAGTACTTC
-,-,TRBV27,TRBJ1-2,CASSLYIENRAGYTF,TGTGCCAGCAGTTTATACATAGAAAACAGGGCTGGCTACACCTTC
TRBD1,-,TRBV19,TRBJ2-5,CASSIDGQGIQTQYF,TGTGCCAGTAGTATAGATGGACAGGGTATACAGACCCAGTACTTC
-,-,TRBV7-3,TRBJ2-4,CASSLGPGDRKDF,TGTGCCAGCAGCTTAGGCCCCGGGGACCGGAAAGACTTC
-,-,TRBV2,TRBJ2-3,CASSEGIGGFRTDTQYF,TGTGCCAGCAGTGAAGGGATCGGGGGTTTTCGTACAGATACGCAGTATTTT
-,-,TRBV5-6,TRBJ2-7,CASSLYERSYEQYF,TGTGCCAGCAGCTTGTACGAGCGCTCCTACGAGCAGTACTTC
TRBD1,-,TRBV7-3,TRBJ1-2,CASSSRTGQGYTF,TGTGCCAGCAGCTCCCGGACAGGCCAGGGCTACACCTTC
TRBD2,-,TRBV10-3,TRBJ2-1,CAITRTSGSAYNEQFF,TGTGCCATCACTCGAACTAGCGGGAGCGCGTACAATGAGCAGTTCTTC
-,-,TRBV5-1,TRBJ1-4,CASRRGTNEKLFF,TGCGCCAGCAGACGAGGAACTAATGAAAAACTGTTTTTT
TRBD1,-,TRBV29-1,TRBJ1-5,CSVETGGQPQHF,TGCAGCGTTGAAACAGGGGGTCAGCCCCAGCATTTT
-,-,TRBV27,TRBJ1-2,CASSSVGGDYGYAF,TGTGCCAGCAGTTCCGTCGGAGGGGACTATGGCTACGCCTTC
-,-,TRBV5-1,TRBJ2-7,CASSQGRRGTYEQYF,TGCGCCAGCAGTCAGGGTCGCAGGGGAACCTACGAGCAGTACTTC
-,-,TRBV5-1,TRBJ2-3,CASSGVTSYSTMQDTQYF,TGCGCCAGCAGCGGGGTCACTTCTTACTCCACTATGCAAGATACGCAGTATTTT
-,-,TRBV7-9,TRBJ1-5,CASSRFSNQPQHF,TGTGCCAGCAGCCGATTTAGCAATCAGCCCCAGCATTTT
TRBD2,-,TRBV4-2,TRBJ2-5,CASSQSTSGETQYF,TGTGCCAGCAGCCAATCGACTAGCGGGGAGACCCAGTACTTC
TRBD1,-,TRBV30,TRBJ2-1,CAWSRQGALNEQFF,TGTGCCTGGAGCCGACAGGGGGCTCTCAATGAGCAGTTCTTC
TRBD2,-,TRBV27,TRBJ2-3,CASSLSRLAGSTDTQYF,TGTGCCAGCAGTTTATCCCGACTAGCGGGGAGCACAGATACGCAGTATTTT
-,-,TRBV2,TRBJ1-4,CASIPGRGEKLFF,TGTGCCAGCATACCGGGACGAGGTGAAAAACTGTTTTTT
-,-,TRBV10-3,TRBJ2-5,CAISGDKYQETQYF,TGTGCCATCAGCGGGGACAAGTACCAAGAGACCCAGTACTTC
TRBD2,-,TRBV30,TRBJ2-3,CAWSLGLAIDTQYF,TGTGCCTGGAGTCTCGGACTAGCCATAGATACGCAGTATTTT
TRBD2,-,TRBV9,TRBJ2-7,CASSVSGRAEHEQYF,TGTGCCAGCAGCGTTAGCGGGAGGGCAGAGCACGAGCAGTACTTC
-,-,TRBV15,TRBJ2-2,CATSPLAGELFF,TGTGCCACCAGCCCCCTAGCCGGGGAGCTGTTTTTT
-,-,TRBV11-1,TRBJ2-2,CASSLTRTPLAGELFF,TGTGCCAGCAGCTTAACCAGGACACCTCTGGCCGGGGAGCTGTTTTTT
-,once,TRBV2,TRBJ2-7,CASGGRDASYEQYF,TGTGCCAGCGGCGGCAGGGATGCCTCCTACGAGCAGTACTTC
TRBD1,once,TRBV15,TRBJ2-5,CATSRVGRGQETQYF,TGTGCCACCAGCAGAGTCGGCAGGGGGCAAGAGACCCAGTACTTC
TRBD2,-,TRBV11-3,TRBJ2-2,CASSLDPRTSSIGELFF,TGTGCCAGCAGCTTAGATCCCAGGACTAGTTCCATCGGGGAGCTGTTTTTT
TRBD1,few,TRBV11-3,TRBJ1-3,CASSSLQGASGNTIYF,TGTGCCAGCAGCTCCCTACAGGGGGCTTCTGGAAACACCATATATTTT
-,-,TRBV9,TRBJ2-7,CASSSGDYEQYF,TGTGCCAGCAGCTCAGGAGACTACGAGCAGTACTTC
-,-,TRBV5-8,TRBJ1-4,CASSKAGALNEKLFF,TGTGCCAGCAGCAAGGCAGGGGCCCTTAATGAAAAACTGTTTTTT
TRBD1,few,TRBV5-6,TRBJ1-1,CASSLEDRLNTEAFF,TGTGCCAGCAGCTTGGAGGACAGGTTGAACACTGAAGCTTTCTTT
-,-,TRBV11-2,TRBJ1-3,CASSWTGSGNTIYF,TGTGCCAGCAGCTGGACGGGCTCTGGAAACACCATATATTTT
-,-,TRBV15,TRBJ1-2,CATSREGDARKNYGYTF,TGTGCCACCAGCAGAGAAGGCGACGCACGGAAGAACTATGGCTACACCTTC
TRBD2,-,TRBV11-2,TRBJ2-7,CASSFEGLYFEQYF,TGTGCCAGCAGCTTCGAGGGACTATACTTCGAGCAGTACTTC
-,-,TRBV15,TRBJ1-2,CATSREQERYGYTF,TGTGCCACCAGCAGAGAACAGGAGCGGTATGGCTACACCTTC
-,-,TRBV29-1,TRBJ2-2,CTPLGRVRTGELFF,TGCACCCCTCTGGGCAGGGTGCGCACCGGGGAGCTGTTTTTT
TRBD2,-,TRBV5-1,TRBJ2-3,CASSTNSGGVDTDTQYF,TGCGCCAGCAGCACCAATAGCGGGGGGGTTGATACAGATACGCAGTATTTT
-,-,TRBV5-5,TRBJ2-1,CASSLYNRYYNEQFF,TGTGCCAGCAGCTTGTATAACAGATACTACAATGAGCAGTTCTTC
-,-,TRBV5-1,TRBJ2-3,CASTVADSTDTQYF,TGCGCCAGCACAGTAGCTGACAGCACAGATACGCAGTATTTT
-,few,TRBV7-9,TRBJ1-4,CASSPGRVDEKLFF,TGTGCCAGCAGCCCAGGTCGGGTTGATGAAAAACTGTTTTTT
-,-,TRBV7-2,TRBJ2-1,CASQRANEQFF,TGTGCCAGCCAAAGGGCCAATGAGCAGTTCTTC
-,few,TRBV21-1,TRBJ1-2,CASSKDEASPTNYGYTF,TGTGCCAGCAGCAAAGATGAGGCATCTCCCACTAACTATGGCTACACCTTC
-,few,TRBV19,TRBJ1-1,CASIDGASATEAFF,TGTGCCAGTATCGACGGGGCTTCCGCCACTGAAGCTTTCTTT
-,-,TRBV7-8,TRBJ1-1,CASSLEASRGAFF,TGTGCCAGCAGCTTAGAGGCGTCACGGGGAGCTTTCTTT